This T cell receptor (beta chain) was observed in a study of shared clonotypes between healthy human individuals. Study-wide findings and caveats: Naive CD4 clonotype sharing across several donors was approximately 5%.

The CDR3 has 14 residues. Deletions cut 4 bases from V and 3 bases from J, with 13 bases between. The germline V gene has CDR1 SGHDT and CDR2 YYEEEE. Here immunoSEQ multiplex PCR was the method, and the copy in TCRdb shows in-frame clones only, minus some. The table records around 370,000 clones, roughly 96% of them present only once. As to this clone: Its antigen is unknown.

The clonotype comes from a man aged 30 to 39 in good health. The material sequenced was memory CD8+ T cells sorted from blood. This sample's subset: CD45RO+ cells pooled with CCR7-negative TemRA cells. The V gene is TRBV5-6, the J gene TRBJ2-5; D gene uncertain. The CDR3 spells CASSLRQDKETQYF. The CDR3 nucleotides are TGTGCCAGCAGCCTCCGACAAGATAAAGAGACCCAGTACTTC.